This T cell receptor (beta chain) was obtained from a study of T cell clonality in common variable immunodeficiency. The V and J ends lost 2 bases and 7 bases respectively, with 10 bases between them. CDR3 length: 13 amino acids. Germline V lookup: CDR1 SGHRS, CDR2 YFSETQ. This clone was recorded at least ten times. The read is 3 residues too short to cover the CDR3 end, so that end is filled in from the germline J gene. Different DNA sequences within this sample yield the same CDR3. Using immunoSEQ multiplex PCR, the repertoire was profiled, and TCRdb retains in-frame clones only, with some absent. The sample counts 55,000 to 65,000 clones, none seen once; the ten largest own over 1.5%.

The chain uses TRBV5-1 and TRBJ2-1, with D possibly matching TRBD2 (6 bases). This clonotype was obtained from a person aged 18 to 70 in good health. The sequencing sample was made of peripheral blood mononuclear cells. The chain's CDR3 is CASSLGRGNEQFF. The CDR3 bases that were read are TGCGCCAGCAGCTTAGGGCGGGGAAATGAG.